These 26 T cell receptor beta chains were sequenced from one sample in a study of T cell therapy after organ transplantation. Profiled with immunoSEQ multiplex PCR; TCRdb holds only in-frame clones, not every one. Seen here are 4,800 or so clones, approximately 74% observed once, and the top ten hold about 36%. Their antigens remain unidentified. Specified time point: 4-8 weeks after completion of therapy. The source material was CD8+ T cells from blood, sampled after autologous CMV-specific T cell therapy. These receptors all stem from a human patient who had received a solid organ transplant and had CMV disease. The T cells may partly be graft donor cells.

This chain uses TRBV2 with TRBJ2-1; 8 nucleotides align to TRBD2. Germline V gene sequence: CDR1 SNHLY, CDR2 FYNNEI. Unmatched junction bases numbered 10, after V lost 5 bases and J lost 7 bases. CDR3 length equals 15 residues. For the CDR3, the DNA is TGTGCCAGCAGTCTGGGACTAGAGTCGAAGAATGAGCAGTTCTTC. Translation: CASSLGLESKNEQFF.

The rearrangement links TRBV2 to TRBJ1-6; 8 nucleotides match TRBD1. Germline CDR1 is SNHLY and CDR2 is FYNNEI. The junction had 4 bases not matched to a gene; V was cut back by 3 bases and J by 6 bases. This CDR3 has 15 residues. The CDR3 protein is CASSDGTGSNSPLHF. The CDR3 bases are TGTGCCAGCAGTGACGGGACAGGCAGTAATTCACCCCTCCACTTT.

This clone is medium-sized by share. The chain uses TRBV7-9 and TRBJ1-1, with D tentatively TRBD1 (5 bases). There are 14 residues in the CDR3. V was shortened by 8 bases and J by 0 bases, with 13 bases between the two germline ends. CDR1 and CDR2 from the germline V gene are SEHNR and FQNEAQ (reference sequence). This chain's CDR3 is CASDPGYMNTEAFF. As DNA, the CDR3 is TGTGCCAGCGACCCAGGGTACATGAACACTGAAGCTTTCTTT.

The rearrangement uses TRBV7-9 and TRBJ2-5; D may match TRBD1 or TRBD2 (5 bases each). CDR1 is SEHNR, CDR2 FQNEAQ, per germline (reference sequence). This CDR3 has 15 residues. V dropped 2 bases and J dropped 2 bases, with 12 bases sitting between them. For the CDR3, the DNA is TGTGCCAGCAGCTTACCCTCGGGACGGCAAGAGACCCAGTACTTC. This translates into CASSLPSGRQETQYF. Together with reference TRBV7-9 and TRBJ2-5, the CDR3 gives the full variable domain: DTGVSQNPRHKITKRGQNVTFRCDPISEHNRLYWYRQTLGQGPEFLTYFQNEAQLEKSRLLSDRFSAERPKGSFSTLEIQRTEQGDSAMYLCASSLPSGRQETQYFGPGTRLLVL.

The rearrangement links TRBV5-1 to TRBJ2-1; D call uncertain. The CDR3 length is 12 residues. In germline, CDR1 is SGHRS, CDR2 YFSETQ. V lost 0 bases and J lost 6, with 4 bases in between. CDR3 in amino acids: CASSLDTNEQFF. CDR3 bases: TGCGCCAGCAGCTTGGACACCAATGAGCAGTTCTTC.

Details on this clone: A read error likely explains this, since a far larger clone differs by one base. The chain has TRBV4-3 and TRBJ1-1; a possible D gene is TRBD1 (6 bases). Trimming stripped 5 bases from V and 5 bases from J, with 18 bases between. Germline V gene lookup returns CDR1 LGHNA and CDR2 YSLEER. The CDR3 length is 15 residues. The CDR3 spells CASSSWGEGGTEAFF. The DNA of the CDR3 is TGCGCCAGCAGCAGTTGGGGAGAGGGGGGAACTGAAGCTTTCTTT.

The rearrangement links TRBV25-1 to TRBJ2-1; no reliable D call. Germline V gene sequence: CDR1 MGHDK, CDR2 SYGVNS. Trimming shortened V by 3 bases and J by 3 bases, and 15 bases separated the two germline ends. The CDR3 spans 16 residues. Here the CDR3 DNA reads TGTGCCAGCAGTGAGGTAGCCAGTACCTTCTACAATGAGCAGTTCTTC. Translating it yields CASSEVASTFYNEQFF.

The chain is built from TRBV15 and TRBJ1-5; TRBD1 matches 7 bases. Losses at the gene ends were 4 bases for V and 7 bases for J; bases not matched to a gene: 7. The CDR3 covers 14 residues. Germline CDR1 reads LNHNV; CDR2 reads YYDKDF (reference sequence). For the CDR3, the DNA is TGTGCCACCAGCACTAGGACAGGTCTACAGCCCCAGCATTTT. Amino acids: CATSTRTGLQPQHF.

The DNA for the CDR3 is TGCGCCAGCAGCCAAGAAAGCCTAGCGGGATGGAATGAGCAGTTCTTC. Translation gives CASSQESLAGWNEQFF. The chain has TRBV4-1 and TRBJ2-1; 9 bases match TRBD2. The germline gives CDR1 MGHRA, CDR2 YSYEKL. J lost 7 bases, V lost 0 bases, and 7 bases had no gene match. The CDR3 has 16 residues.

In its sample, this clone was seen a few times. The rearrangement uses TRBV5-6 and TRBJ2-1; unclear D gene. The CDR3 spans 13 residues. Germline V lookup: CDR1 SGHDT, CDR2 YYEEEE. Trimming removed 4 bases from V and 1 base from J, with 6 bases in between. CDR3 residues: CASSHSSYNEQFF. The CDR3 DNA reads TGTGCCAGCAGCCACAGTTCCTACAATGAGCAGTTCTTC.

The chain carries TRBV6-6 and TRBJ1-1, with D perhaps TRBD1 (5 bases). Germline V gene sequence: CDR1 MNHNY, CDR2 SVGAGI (reference sequence). The ends were cut back, 6 bases at V and 2 bases at J, with 13 bases in the middle. The CDR3 extends over 14 amino acids. CDR3 amino acids: CASRRTGYNTEAFF. DNA for the CDR3: TGTGCCAGCAGACGTACAGGATACAACACTGAAGCTTTCTTT.

This sequence joins TRBV9 and TRBJ2-5; tentatively, D is TRBD1 or TRBD2 (6 bases each). CDR1 and CDR2 from the germline V gene are SGDLS and YYNGEE. The V and J ends lost 4 bases and 5 bases respectively, with 18 bases between them. The CDR3 loop spans 15 amino acids. The CDR3 DNA follows: TGTGCCAGCAGCCCATCCCCACAGGGACTGGAGACCCAGTACTTC. Translated: CASSPSPQGLETQYF.

In DNA form, the CDR3 reads TGCGCCAGCAGCCTCACGACCCATCAAGAGACCCAGTACTTC. It translates to CASSLTTHQETQYF. The chain uses TRBV4-1 and TRBJ2-5; D unclear. This CDR3 region has 14 residues. V shed 4 bases and J shed 2 bases, with 11 bases lying between them. CDR1 and CDR2 (germline): MGHRA, YSYEKL.

The chain has TRBV6-5 and TRBJ2-7, with TRBD1 matching 9 bases. Germline values: CDR1 MNHEY, CDR2 SVGAGI. V trimming: 5 bases; J trimming: 4 bases; junction bases outside the gene matches: 6. This CDR3 spans 14 amino acids. This chain's CDR3 is CASSGGTGIYEQYF. CDR3 nucleotides: TGTGCCAGCAGTGGAGGGACAGGGATTTACGAGCAGTACTTC.

V and J are TRBV6-5 and TRBJ2-5, with 8 bases aligning to TRBD2. The junction had 4 bases not matched to a gene; V was cut back by 2 bases and J by 2 bases. CDR1 and CDR2 from the germline V gene are MNHEY and SVGAGI. The CDR3 has 15 amino acids. Written as DNA, the CDR3 is TGTGCCAGCAGTTACCCCACTAGCGGACAAGAGACCCAGTACTTC. Its translation: CASSYPTSGQETQYF.

This clone was observed a few times. The V gene is TRBV9, the J gene TRBJ1-1; 7 bases map to TRBD1. The CDR3 contains 15 residues. The V gene's germline CDR1 is SGDLS and CDR2 YYNGEE. V gave up 0 bases and J gave up 0 bases; unmatched junction bases: 2. The CDR3 loop reads CASSVEGAMNTEAFF. CDR3 nucleotide sequence: TGTGCCAGCAGCGTAGAGGGGGCCATGAACACTGAAGCTTTCTTT.

The rearrangement links TRBV4-1 to TRBJ2-1; the D is unclear. Germline V gene lookup returns CDR1 MGHRA and CDR2 YSYEKL. CDR3 length: 11 amino acids. V lost 2 bases and J 8 bases, leaving 4 bases between the germline ends. The CDR3 DNA is TGCGCCAGCAGCCAAAATTATGAGCAGTTCTTC. It is translated as CASSQNYEQFF.

This clone is judged large. V is TRBV28 and J is TRBJ2-1, with 8 nucleotides matching TRBD2. V was clipped by 5 bases and J by 3 bases; unmatched bases: 6. Germline V lookup: CDR1 MDHEN, CDR2 SYDVKM. The CDR3 runs 15 residues. The DNA of the CDR3 is TGTGCCAGCAGTATTTCCGGGAGGGTCTACAATGAGCAGTTCTTC. Translated, it gives CASSISGRVYNEQFF.

This rearrangement joins TRBV6-5 to TRBJ1-1; TRBD1 matches 9 bases. Germline assignment: CDR1 MNHEY and CDR2 SVGAGI. V trimming: 0 bases; J trimming: 12 bases; junction bases outside the gene matches: 11. The CDR3 runs 15 residues. DNA of the CDR3: TGTGCCAGCAGTTACTCTACCGGGACAGGGCGTGGAACTTTCTTT. It is translated as CASSYSTGTGRGTFF.

The V call is TRBV5-1, the J call TRBJ2-7; TRBD1 agrees at 8 bases. The CDR3 covers 14 residues. From germline, CDR1 is SGHRS and CDR2 YFSETQ. J was trimmed by 0 bases and V by 6 bases; bases with no gene match: 5. Here the CDR3 DNA reads TGCGCCAGCACCTGGGACAGGAGCTCCTACGAGCAGTACTTC. It yields the protein CASTWDRSSYEQYF.

This clone was picked up one time. This chain uses TRBV2 with TRBJ2-7; 10 bases agree with TRBD1. V dropped 6 bases and J dropped 6; count of bases not matched to a gene: 8. Looked up from germline, CDR1 is SNHLY and CDR2 is FYNNEI. The CDR3 consists of 14 residues. In nucleotides, the CDR3 is TGTGCCAGCAGATCCGGGACAGGGGTGACCGAGCAGTACTTC. Protein product: CASRSGTGVTEQYF. Full variable domain (remainder filled in from reference TRBV2 and TRBJ2-7): EPEVTQTPSHQVTQMGQEVILRCVPISNHLYFYWYRQILGQKVEFLVSFYNNEISEKSEIFDDQFSVERPDGSNFTLKIRSTKLEDSAMYFCASRSGTGVTEQYFGPGTRLTVT.

This rearrangement joins TRBV19 to TRBJ2-1; TRBD2 matches at 8 bases. Germline assignment: CDR1 LNHDA and CDR2 SQIVND (reference sequence). The CDR3 has 18 residues. Germline trimming cut 5 bases from V and 2 bases from J; bases unmatched to any gene: 14. CDR3 in amino acids: CASSFHIVPGLAYNEQFF. CDR3 DNA sequence: TGTGCCAGTAGTTTCCACATAGTTCCGGGACTAGCCTACAATGAGCAGTTCTTC.

By share, this clone ranks as medium-sized. This rearrangement joins TRBV21-1 to TRBJ2-1; the tabulated D call, TRBD2, remains unverified against the DNA. TRBV21-1 is a pseudogene. CDR3 length equals 17 residues. The DNA of the CDR3 is TGTGCCAGCAGCAAAAATGCCGTCGGGGGGACCTACAATGAGCAGTTCTTC. As protein: CASSKNAVGGTYNEQFF.

Remarks on this clone: Only one base separates this from a far larger clonotype, so it likely reflects a read error. V usage is TRBV4-3 and J usage is TRBJ1-4, with D perhaps TRBD1 (5 bases). CDR1 and CDR2 (germline): LGHNA, YSLEER. This CDR3 has 17 amino acids. CDR3 in amino acids: CPSSQDGREGYGEKLFF. CDR3 sequence (DNA): TGCCCCAGCAGCCAAGATGGGCGGGAGGGGTACGGGGAAAAACTGTTTTTT.

J is TRBJ1-1 and V is TRBV27; D is unresolved. With 6 bases removed from V and 0 bases from J, the gap between germline ends came to 8 bases. There are 13 residues in the CDR3. The V gene's germline CDR1 is MNHEY and CDR2 SMNVEV (reference sequence). The chain's CDR3 is CASSTGMNTEAFF. In nucleotides, the CDR3 is TGTGCCAGCAGCACCGGGATGAACACTGAAGCTTTCTTT.

Only a few counts were recorded for this clone. This sequence joins TRBV7-8 and TRBJ1-4; TRBD1 matches 8 bases. Trimming took 5 bases from V and 7 from J; bases not matched to a gene: 9. The CDR3 runs to 15 residues. The germline CDR1 and CDR2 sequences are SGHVS and FQNEAQ. CDR3: CASSTLTGDREKLFF. CDR3 DNA: TGTGCCAGCAGCACGCTGACAGGGGACCGTGAAAAACTGTTTTTT.